This TCR beta chain originates from a study of blood T cell repertoires in COVID-19. Overall study: PBMCs, B-cell-depleted T cells, or T cells provided the cDNA or gDNA that made up the material.

Trimming shortened V by 5 bases and J by 8 bases, and 13 bases separated the two germline ends. CDR1 is PRHDT and CDR2 is FYEKMQ in the germline V gene (reference sequence). This CDR3 spans 13 amino acids. Sequencing used immunoSEQ multiplex PCR; TCRdb keeps in-frame clones, though not all of them. Of about 50,000 clones listed, around 80% are singletons. This clone was found a few times. This clonotype was sampled from a woman at least 80 years old with COVID-19, enrolled during active disease. The sample consisted of peripheral blood. This rearrangement joins TRBV13 to TRBJ2-1; tentatively, D is TRBD1 (6 bases). The CDR3 DNA sequence: TGTGCCAGCAGCATACAGGGAATACATGAGCAGTTCTTC. This sequence encodes CASSIQGIHEQFF.